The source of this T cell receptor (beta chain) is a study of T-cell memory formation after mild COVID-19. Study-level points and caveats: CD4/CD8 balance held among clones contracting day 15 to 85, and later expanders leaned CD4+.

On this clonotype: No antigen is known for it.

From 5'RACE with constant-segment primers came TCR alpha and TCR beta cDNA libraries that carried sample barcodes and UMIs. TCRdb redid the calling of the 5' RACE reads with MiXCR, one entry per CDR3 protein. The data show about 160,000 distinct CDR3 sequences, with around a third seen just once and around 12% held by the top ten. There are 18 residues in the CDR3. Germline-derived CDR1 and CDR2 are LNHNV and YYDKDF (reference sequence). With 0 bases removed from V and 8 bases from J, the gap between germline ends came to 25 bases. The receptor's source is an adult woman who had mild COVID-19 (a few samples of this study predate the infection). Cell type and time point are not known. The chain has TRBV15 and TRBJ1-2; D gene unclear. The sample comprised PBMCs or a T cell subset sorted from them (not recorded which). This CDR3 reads CATSRDPLADPGLRGYTF. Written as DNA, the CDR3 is TGTGCCACCAGCAGAGATCCCCTGGCGGACCCGGGCCTGAGGGGCTACACCTTC.